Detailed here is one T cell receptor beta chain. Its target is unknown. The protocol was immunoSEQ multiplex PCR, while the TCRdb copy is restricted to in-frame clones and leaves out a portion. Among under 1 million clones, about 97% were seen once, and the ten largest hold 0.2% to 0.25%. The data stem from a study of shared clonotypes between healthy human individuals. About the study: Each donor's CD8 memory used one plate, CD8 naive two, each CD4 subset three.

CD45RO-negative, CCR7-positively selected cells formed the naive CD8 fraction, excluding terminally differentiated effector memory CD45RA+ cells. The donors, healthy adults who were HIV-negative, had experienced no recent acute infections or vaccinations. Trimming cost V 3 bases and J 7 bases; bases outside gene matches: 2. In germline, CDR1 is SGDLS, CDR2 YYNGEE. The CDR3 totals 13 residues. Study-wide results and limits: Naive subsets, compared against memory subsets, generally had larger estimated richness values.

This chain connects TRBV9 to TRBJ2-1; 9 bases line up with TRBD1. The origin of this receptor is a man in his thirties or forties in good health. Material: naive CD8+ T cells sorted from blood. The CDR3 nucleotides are TGTGCCAGCAGCGGAGGGACAGGGAATGAGCAGTTCTTC. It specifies CASSGGTGNEQFF.